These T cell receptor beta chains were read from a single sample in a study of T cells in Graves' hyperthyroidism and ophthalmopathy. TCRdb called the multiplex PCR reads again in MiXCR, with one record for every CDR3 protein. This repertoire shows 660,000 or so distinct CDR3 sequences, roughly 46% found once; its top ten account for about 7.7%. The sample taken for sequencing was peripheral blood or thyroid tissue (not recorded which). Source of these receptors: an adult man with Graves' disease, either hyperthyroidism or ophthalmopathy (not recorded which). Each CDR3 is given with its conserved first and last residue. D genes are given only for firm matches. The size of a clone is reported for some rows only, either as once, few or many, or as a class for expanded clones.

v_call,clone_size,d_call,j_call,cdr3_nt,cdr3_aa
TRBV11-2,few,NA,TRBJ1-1,TGTGCCAGCAGCTTGGATCTTGAGAAGGCCGGGCGTGGTGGAGCTTTCTTT,CASSLDLEKAGRGGAFF
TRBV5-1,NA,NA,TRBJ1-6,TGCGCCAGCAGCATTGGATGTAGGGGAGCACCCCTCCACTTT,CASSIGCRGAPLHF
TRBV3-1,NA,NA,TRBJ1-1,TGTGCCAGCAGCCCCAGAAGGCACACTGAAGCTTTCTTT,CASSPRRHTEAFF
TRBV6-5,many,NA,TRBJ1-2,TGTGCCAGCTCCGGATCTGATTCGTGGGGCTACACCTTC,CASSGSDSWGYTF
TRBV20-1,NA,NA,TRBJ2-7,TGCAGTGCTAGAGGAAGAGGGGGACCAACCGGGGAGCAGTACTTC,CSARGRGGPTGEQYF
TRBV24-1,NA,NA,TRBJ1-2,TGTGCCACCAGTGGGGGAATGGCCTATGGCTACACCTTC,CATSGGMAYGYTF
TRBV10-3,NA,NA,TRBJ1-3,TGTGCCAGCACCGGGTGGGAACAGAAGGACTCTGGAAACACCATATATTTT,CASTGWEQKDSGNTIYF
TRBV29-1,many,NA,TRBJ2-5,TGCAGCGCCAAAAAGACTAGACTAGAGACCCAGTACTTC,CSAKKTRLETQYF
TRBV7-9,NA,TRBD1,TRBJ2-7,TGTGCCAGCAGCCCCCCGCCGGGACAGGGATCCCCGGAGCAGTACTTC,CASSPPPGQGSPEQYF
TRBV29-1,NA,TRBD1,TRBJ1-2,TGCAGCGTCCCAGCTAGGACAGGGGGCGAATCGGGCTACACCTTC,CSVPARTGGESGYTF